This TCR beta chain was documented in a study of blood T cell repertoires in COVID-19 (TCRdb year 2020). In the study overall: Samples covering the acute and convalescent phases of COVID-19 were provided by collaborators in the United States, Italy and Spain. Where available, HLA class I and class II types were obtained from metadata supplied by the sample provider rather than from assay-based typing. The repertoires were released in a freely available public database meant as a resource for research on the immune response to SARS-CoV-2. The sample metadata nearly always contained a de-identified subject ID, COVID-19 status, age in years and sex. Subjects who had been exposed to COVID-19, were actively infected with it, or had recovered from it provided the deeply sampled blood TCRbeta repertoires that made up the dataset. The material from the prospective study consisted of cDNA or gDNA derived from T cells, B-cell-depleted T cells, or PBMCs. The samples were drawn from two sources: the first 160 participants of the ongoing ImmuneRACE study, and 950 to 1,500 subjects contributed by 6 global collaborators.

The immunoSEQ Assay, a bias-controlled multiplex PCR, was used to amplify TCRbeta CDR3 regions from genomic DNA. The paper's processing steps were these. Nucleated cell counts per sample were estimated from amplification of reference gene primers within the assay. Sequence reads were collapsed and filtered to measure the absolute abundance of every unique TCRbeta CDR3 rearrangement. For each sample, productive Simpson clonality was calculated by taking the square root of Simpson's diversity index across productive rearrangements. Imported from immuneACCESS, the table was reduced by TCRdb to in-frame sequences with V and J called. These copies leave out some clones; in studies compared against another copy, an unresolved V gene accounts for under half, and the cause of the remainder is not known. D and trimming were read from the DNA, whereas the V and J calls and clone size are those reported in that table. For this sample there are about 130,000 clones; roughly 79% appear just once. The ten largest clones add up to roughly a fifth of the sample.

A distance of 14 bases separates the germline ends of V and J, which lose 0 bases and 4 bases respectively. From the germline V gene, CDR1 is SGHRS and CDR2 is YFSETQ. The CDR3 has 16 amino acids, counting the end cysteine and phenylalanine. This entry keeps only the CDR3 DNA: 48 bases, framed from base 1. Whole blood was collected in K2EDTA tubes by collaborating institutions according to the institutions' own protocols. For TCRbeta analysis, collaborators shipped samples in one of three forms: frozen whole blood, isolated PBMCs, or DNA extracted from either of those sample types. For this clone: Its antigen is still unknown. No base-level quality is on record; no much larger clone is a single base apart.

Results and caveats for the whole study, not just this receptor: The amount of clinical and demographic metadata varied by source and participant and was provided uncurated.

Source material: peripheral blood. The sequence links TRBV5-1 to TRBJ1-3, with the D segment identity uncertain. The source is an elderly man with acute or convalescent COVID-19. CDR3 protein: CASSLGSSQKGNTIYF. The DNA reads as follows: TGCGCCAGCAGCTTGGGTTCGAGTCAAAAAGGAAACACCATATATTTT.